This TCR beta chain emerged from a study of CD8 T cells in ankylosing spondylitis. General study results and limits: With a CD8+ phenotype, disease-linked clones were relatively rare in peripheral blood. The study identified a TCR beta motif of under ten highly homologous variants that appeared characteristic of ankylosing spondylitis blood.

Libraries of TCR beta came from quantitative 5'-RACE with molecular barcodes. TCRdb ran MiXCR on the 5' RACE reads and lists one entry per CDR3 protein. The sample includes around 540,000 distinct CDR3 sequences, roughly 13% of them seen just once. Germline lookup yields CDR1 LNHNV and CDR2 YYDKDF (reference sequence). Trimming took off 0 bases at V and 8 bases at J, with 13 bases between the two ends. This CDR3 comprises 14 residues. In this sample, this clonotype turned up a few times. Its antigen is currently unknown. This clonotype was sampled from a male donor with ankylosing spondylitis. This sequence joins TRBV15 and TRBJ1-2; D might be TRBD1 (6 bases). Specimen: blood, either unsorted or a sorted T cell fraction (not recorded which). In DNA, the CDR3 is TGTGCCACCAGCAGAGATCAACAGGGTGGCGGCTACACCTTC. It specifies CATSRDQQGGGYTF.